A single sample is the source of the 16 T cell receptor beta chains below, sequenced in a study of human T cells and chemical hapten exposure. Documented time point: patch test 3, about 24 weeks after DPC sensitization. Treatment specified: therapeutic diphenylcyclopropenone sensitization with weekly scalp DPC. One entry per CDR3 protein, called by TCRdb with MiXCR from the RACE reads. The data hold under 130,000 distinct CDR3 sequences, with less than 40% observed a single time. This material consisted of whole blood, taken in connection with sensitization to the hapten diphenylcyclopropenone (DPC). These receptors all come from a man aged 40-49 years with alopecia areata. Some clones in this sample may be carry-over from other donors' samples.

This clonotype has a handful of counts. The chain links TRBV4-2 to TRBJ2-1; 11 bases align to TRBD2. This CDR3 spans 17 amino acids. V was clipped by 0 bases and J by 5 bases; unmatched bases: 6. Germline CDR1 is LGHNA and CDR2 is YNFKEQ. The CDR3 spells CASSQDHRLAGNNEQFF. Here the CDR3 DNA reads TGTGCCAGCAGCCAAGATCACCGACTAGCGGGGAACAATGAGCAGTTCTTC.

This clonotype was counted only a few times. The chain combines TRBV9 with TRBJ2-6; perhaps TRBD1 as D (6 bases). Germline V gene sequence: CDR1 SGDLS, CDR2 YYNGEE. V dropped 5 bases and J dropped 0 bases, with 9 bases sitting between them. The CDR3 is 15 residues long. CDR3 DNA: TGTGCCAGCAGGGGGGCGCGCTCTGGGGCCAACGTCCTGACTTTC. Translating it yields CASRGARSGANVLTF.

This clonotype was observed a handful of times. The V gene is TRBV18, the J gene TRBJ1-5; D is perhaps TRBD1 (5 bases). The CDR3 has 13 amino acids. Trimming cost V 6 bases and J 7 bases, with 13 bases left between them. CDR1 is KGHSH and CDR2 is LQKENI in the germline V gene. The CDR3 DNA reads TGTGCCAGCTCTACGGGAAGGGACCAGCCCCAGCATTTT. This gives the protein CASSTGRDQPQHF.

This clonotype was observed a few times. The chain uses TRBV7-2 and TRBJ2-3; D remains ambiguous. Looked up from germline, CDR1 is SGHTA and CDR2 is FQGNSA. The CDR3 has 15 amino acids. V was shortened by 0 bases and J by 0 bases, with 7 bases between the two germline ends. The CDR3 spells CASSLAGTSTDTQYF. For the CDR3, the DNA is TGTGCCAGCAGCTTAGCGGGAACTAGCACAGATACGCAGTATTTT.

The V and J genes are TRBV5-4 and TRBJ2-2, with a tentative D call TRBD1 (6 bases). Trimming removed 4 bases at V and 7 bases at J, with 11 bases between. CDR1 and CDR2 (germline): SGHNT, YYREEE (reference sequence). CDR3 length equals 13 residues. This CDR3 reads CASSLRTDGELFF. The DNA for the CDR3 is TGTGCCAGCAGCCTGCGGACAGACGGGGAGCTGTTTTTT.

The chain combines TRBV20-1 with TRBJ1-1, with unresolved D. CDR1 is DFQATT, CDR2 SNEGSKA, per germline (reference sequence). The germline V and J ends were trimmed by 0 bases and 1 base, with 9 bases remaining between them. The CDR3 has 14 residues. The DNA for the CDR3 is TGCAGTGCTAGAGAACTGTGGACGAACACTGAAGCTTTCTTT. As protein: CSARELWTNTEAFF.

The J gene is TRBJ2-1, the V gene TRBV29-1, with TRBD1 as a possible D gene (7 bases). Per the germline V gene, CDR1 is SQVTM and CDR2 is ANQGSEA. This CDR3 contains 12 residues. Trimming shortened V by 7 bases and J by 10 bases, and 17 bases separated the two germline ends. The CDR3, as DNA: TGCAGCGCCGACCTGACAGGGAGGGAGCAGTTCTTC. Its protein is CSADLTGREQFF.

This rearrangement joins TRBV4-1 to TRBJ1-1; D is undetermined. The V end was cut by 2 bases, the J end by 4 bases, with 14 bases between. The CDR3 runs to 15 residues. The germline V gene encodes CDR1 MGHRA and CDR2 YSYEKL. CDR3 coding DNA: TGCGCCAGCAGCCAACAGTTGGCCGGGAGCACTGAAGCTTTCTTT. This translates into CASSQQLAGSTEAFF.

CDR3 residues: CASSSWFWVAGAPYEQYV. The CDR3 bases are TGTGCCAGCAGCTCCTGGTTTTGGGTAGCGGGAGCCCCCTACGAGCAGTACGTC. The chain recombines TRBV5-5 with TRBJ2-7, with TRBD2 matching over 9 bases. Trimming took 3 bases from V and 2 from J; bases not matched to a gene: 15. The length of the CDR3 is 18 residues. Germline V CDR1 and CDR2: SGHKS, YYEKEE (reference sequence).

The chain links TRBV7-2 to TRBJ2-7, with 7 bases matching TRBD1. Germline CDR1 and CDR2: SGHTA and FQGNSA. V shed 4 bases, J shed 6 bases, and the junction held 9 bases outside the gene matches. This CDR3 is 14 amino acids long. The CDR3 is CASSSATGTREQYF. The CDR3 coding sequence is TGTGCCAGCAGCTCCGCGACAGGGACACGCGAGCAGTACTTC.

The chain has TRBV6-5 and TRBJ2-3; unclear D gene. Germline assignment: CDR1 MNHEY and CDR2 SVGAGI. This CDR3 spans 15 amino acids. Trimming took off 6 bases at V and 2 bases at J, with 15 bases between the two ends. CDR3: CASRITGAYTDTQYF. CDR3 in DNA: TGTGCCAGCAGGATAACTGGAGCCTACACAGATACGCAGTATTTT.

In this sample, this clonotype turned up a few times. The chain links TRBV6-2 or TRBV6-3 to TRBJ2-3; TRBD2 agrees at 10 bases. Germline values: CDR1 MNHEY, CDR2 SVGEGT. Trimming cost V 2 bases and J 6 bases; bases outside gene matches: 17. The CDR3 is 19 amino acids. CDR3 loop: CASSYTRTSGTVSQDTQYF. DNA for the CDR3: TGTGCCAGCAGTTACACCCGCACTAGCGGGACCGTCTCCCAGGATACGCAGTATTTT.

This clonotype appeared a few times. The chain couples TRBV7-6 to TRBJ2-1; 7 bases line up with TRBD2. This CDR3 contains 17 residues. V shed 6 bases and J 4 bases; nucleotides not matched to a gene: 15. Per germline, CDR1 SGHVS and CDR2 FNYEAQ. The CDR3 bases are TGTGCCAGCAGTTCTGCCGGTGGCGGGAGAGGATACAATGAGCAGTTCTTC. This sequence encodes CASSSAGGGRGYNEQFF. Combining the CDR3 with reference TRBV7-6 and TRBJ2-1 gives the whole variable domain GAGVSQSPRYKVTKRGQDVALRCDPISGHVSLYWYRQALGQGPEFLTYFNYEAQQDKSGLPNDRFSAERPEGSISTLTIQRTEQRDSAMYRCASSSAGGGRGYNEQFFGPGTRLTVL.

CDR3 DNA sequence: TGTGCCAGCAGCCCATGGGGCGATACGCAGTATTTT. Residues: CASSPWGDTQYF. The V call is TRBV12-3 or TRBV12-4, the J call TRBJ2-3; a weak D match, TRBD1 (5 bases). The germline V and J ends were trimmed by 6 bases and 6 bases, with 10 bases remaining between them. This CDR3 has 12 residues.

The chain carries TRBV30 and TRBJ2-1; D unresolved. The length of the CDR3 is 15 residues. V was shortened by 0 bases and J by 0 bases, with 9 bases between the two germline ends. CDR1 and CDR2 (germline): GTSNPN, SVGIG (reference sequence). The CDR3 coding sequence is TGTGCCTGGAGTGTACGCGTTAGCTCCTACAATGAGCAGTTCTTC. Its translation is CAWSVRVSSYNEQFF.

The J gene is TRBJ1-5, the V gene TRBV6-2 or TRBV6-3; tentative D call: TRBD1 (5 bases). The germline V gene encodes CDR1 MNHEY and CDR2 SVGEGT. The CDR3 loop spans 15 amino acids. The V and J ends lost 5 bases and 3 bases respectively, with 14 bases between them. CDR3 DNA: TGTGCCAGCAGTGATACCGGGACGATCAATCAGCCCCAGCATTTT. Translated: CASSDTGTINQPQHF.